This T cell receptor beta chain comes out of a study of cytomegalovirus exposure and HLA in healthy donors. Of note for this clone: As yet, its antigen is unknown.

The PCR used 60 Vbeta and 13 Jbeta primers. TCRdb's table, derived via immunoSEQ multiplex PCR, lists solely in-frame clones and lacks some. This table holds under 200,000 clones, around 81% found once. Study-level findings and limits: Near-uniform donor sequencing depth was presumed by presence/absence analyses. A later analysis found that most CMV-associated TCR beta chains appeared HLA-restricted. A missense variant in DCLRE1C was later tied to TCR beta V- and J-gene trimming.

The sequenced material came from PBMCs. This receptor was taken from a woman aged 45 to 65 in good health and CMV-seronegative.

The CDR3 here is CASSLLSGVGSYNEQFF. CDR3 coding DNA: TGCGCCAGCAGCTTGTTATCAGGGGTCGGGTCCTACAATGAGCAGTTCTTC. The chain couples TRBV5-1 to TRBJ2-1; TRBD1 is a possible D gene (6 bases). CDR1 and CDR2 (germline): SGHRS, YFSETQ. Between the trimmed V and J ends, which lost 1 base and 1 base, there was a span of 15 bases. The CDR3 spans 17 residues.